Following are 24 T cell receptor beta chains from one sample sequenced in a study of shared clonotypes between healthy human individuals. The assay was immunoSEQ multiplex PCR, and TCRdb's table has in-frame clones only and misses some. The sample lists around 300,000 clones, about nine tenths occurring once. Sequenced material: memory CD8+ T cells sorted from blood. Sample subset: CD45RO+ cells pooled with CCR7-negative TemRA cells. These receptors were obtained from a man between 18 and 35 years old in good health.

The rearrangement joins TRBV10-2 to TRBJ2-1; the D is unclear. Trimming removed 1 base at V and 8 bases at J, with 12 bases between. The CDR3 length is 14 residues. Per the germline V gene, CDR1 is WSHSY and CDR2 is SAAADI. The DNA for the CDR3 is TGCGCCAGCAGTGAGTATCAGGTTGGGGATGAGCAGTTCTTC. It translates to CASSEYQVGDEQFF.

The V gene is TRBV28, the J gene TRBJ1-4; no definite D call. Trimming took off 7 bases at V and 4 bases at J, with 22 bases between the two ends. Germline values: CDR1 MDHEN, CDR2 SYDVKM. The CDR3 has 17 residues. Here the CDR3 DNA reads TGTGCCAGCACCTCCGGCATAATGACGGTGATTAATGAAAAACTGTTTTTT. Amino acids: CASTSGIMTVINEKLFF.

The rearrangement uses TRBV6-6 and TRBJ1-1; D call uncertain. The CDR3 is made up of 12 amino acids. V shed 6 bases and J shed 0 bases, with 5 bases lying between them. CDR1 and CDR2 from the germline V gene are MNHNY and SVGAGI (reference sequence). The CDR3 spells CASSQLNTEAFF. Here the CDR3 DNA reads TGTGCCAGCAGCCAATTGAACACTGAAGCTTTCTTT.

The chain joins TRBV30 to TRBJ2-7, with TRBD1 identical over 8 bases. Unmatched junction bases numbered 12, after V lost 0 bases and J lost 5 bases. CDR3 size: 16 residues. Germline-derived CDR1 and CDR2 are GTSNPN and SVGIG (reference sequence). CDR3 in DNA: TGTGCCTGGAGTGTACATCTACCAGGGGGCTTCGACGAGCAGTACTTC. It specifies CAWSVHLPGGFDEQYF.

V usage is TRBV5-6 and J usage is TRBJ1-1; D is undetermined. Trimming took off 2 bases at V and 7 bases at J, with 9 bases between the two ends. The CDR3 loop spans 12 amino acids. From germline, CDR1 is SGHDT and CDR2 YYEEEE. CDR3 region: CASSLDGVEAFF. The CDR3 DNA is TGTGCCAGCAGCTTAGACGGCGTTGAAGCTTTCTTT. The full variable domain, with the rest looked up from reference TRBV5-6 and TRBJ1-1, is DAGVTQSPTHLIKTRGQQVTLRCSPKSGHDTVSWYQQALGQGPQFIFQYYEEEERQRGNFPDRFSGHQFPNYSSELNVNALLLGDSALYLCASSLDGVEAFFGQGTRLTVV.

This clone appeared a few times. The V call is TRBV13, the J call TRBJ2-3; 11 nucleotides line up with TRBD2. Germline-derived CDR1 and CDR2 are PRHDT and FYEKMQ (reference sequence). The trim removed 1 base at V and 5 bases at J, leaving 11 bases unmatched. The CDR3 loop spans 18 amino acids. CDR3 protein: CASSLELAGDSQGDTQYF. The DNA for the CDR3 is TGTGCCAGCAGCTTAGAACTAGCGGGAGACAGCCAGGGAGATACGCAGTATTTT. The whole variable domain, remainder taken from reference TRBV13 and TRBJ2-3, is AAGVIQSPRHLIKEKRETATLKCYPIPRHDTVYWYQQGPGQDPQFLISFYEKMQSDKGSIPDRFSAQQFSDYHSELNMSSLELGDSALYFCASSLELAGDSQGDTQYFGPGTRLTVL.

This clone occurred once. V usage is TRBV6-5 and J usage is TRBJ1-2, with a possible D match to TRBD1 (6 bases). The CDR3 is made up of 14 amino acids. The V gene lost 0 bases and the J gene lost 6 bases, with 11 bases spanning the gap. Germline V gives CDR1 MNHEY, CDR2 SVGAGI. The CDR3 loop is CASSYSEGVNGYTF. CDR3 DNA: TGTGCCAGCAGTTACTCGGAGGGGGTAAATGGCTACACCTTC.

The chain's CDR3 is CASSLHGQPRAAQYF. The CDR3 DNA follows: TGTGCCAGCAGCTTACACGGACAGCCCAGGGCGGCGCAGTATTTT. The V gene is TRBV7-9, the J gene TRBJ2-3; D perhaps matches TRBD1 (6 bases). Trimming took off 2 bases at V and 10 bases at J, with 19 bases between the two ends. Per the germline V gene, CDR1 is SEHNR and CDR2 is FQNEAQ (reference sequence). The CDR3 is 15 residues long. Based on the CDR3 plus reference TRBV7-9 and TRBJ2-3, the full variable domain is DTGVSQNPRHKITKRGQNVTFRCDPISEHNRLYWYRQTLGQGPEFLTYFQNEAQLEKSRLLSDRFSAERPKGSFSTLEIQRTEQGDSAMYLCASSLHGQPRAAQYFGPGTRLTVL.

The chain recombines TRBV4-3 with TRBJ2-7; 8 bases match TRBD2. V lost 4 bases to trimming and J lost 1 base; unmatched junction nucleotides: 9. The CDR3 contains 16 residues. Germline V lookup: CDR1 LGHNA, CDR2 YSLEER. The CDR3 loop is CASSPRLARKSYEQYF. DNA for the CDR3: TGCGCCAGCAGCCCTCGACTAGCGCGAAAGTCCTACGAGCAGTACTTC.

This chain links TRBV5-4 with TRBJ2-7; TRBD1 might be the D (5 bases). V shed 2 bases and J shed 8 bases, with 14 bases lying between them. The CDR3 sequence is 13 residues long. Germline values: CDR1 SGHNT, CDR2 YYREEE (reference sequence). CDR3 amino acids: CASSFDRSDQQYF. The CDR3 DNA follows: TGTGCCAGCAGCTTTGACAGATCCGACCAGCAGTACTTC.

The V gene is TRBV5-3, the J gene TRBJ2-1; the match to TRBD2 covers 11 bases. TRBV5-3 is an ORF for which the function is uncertain. With V trimmed by 4 bases and J by 6 bases, 12 bases remained unmatched. The CDR3 covers 17 residues. The CDR3 coding sequence is TGTGCCAGAAGCCTTACTAGCGGGGGAGTCCGACCCAATGAGCAGTTCTTC. Translated, it gives CARSLTSGGVRPNEQFF.

This clone was recorded once. The chain combines TRBV6-5 with TRBJ2-1; 11 nucleotides line up with TRBD2. The CDR3 covers 15 residues. V lost 5 bases to trimming and J lost 7 bases; unmatched junction nucleotides: 7. From germline, CDR1 is MNHEY and CDR2 SVGAGI. Here the CDR3 DNA reads TGTGCCAGCAGTATACTAGCGGGAGACTTGAATGAGCAGTTCTTC. Protein: CASSILAGDLNEQFF.

With regard to this clone: Other DNA sequences within the sample encode an identical CDR3. The chain employs TRBV30 and TRBJ1-5; D perhaps matches TRBD1 (5 bases). CDR3 length equals 15 residues. Trimming removed 2 bases at V and 1 base at J, with 12 bases between. Germline lookup yields CDR1 GTSNPN and CDR2 SVGIG (reference sequence). Here the CDR3 reads CAWSTGTVSNQPQHF. CDR3 sequence (DNA): TGTGCCTGGAGTACCGGGACCGTGAGCAATCAGCCCCAGCATTTT.

A word on this clone: Possible read error: a much larger clone is one base away. The gene calls are TRBV2 and TRBJ2-5, with D unclear. Germline V gene data show CDR1 as SNHLY and CDR2 as FYNNEI. The CDR3 spans 10 residues. Trimming cost V 6 bases and J 5 bases, with 4 bases left between them. The CDR3 DNA follows: TGTGCCAGCAGCCGGGAGACCCAGTACTTC. Its translation is CASSRETQYF.

This clone was seen a single time. The genes are TRBV4-1 and TRBJ2-2, with D tentatively TRBD1 or TRBD2 (5 bases each). Germline V lookup: CDR1 MGHRA, CDR2 YSYEKL. The CDR3 has 17 amino acids. Trimming removed 0 bases at V and 3 bases at J, with 14 bases between. The DNA of the CDR3 is TGCGCCAGCAGCCAAGATAGGTCAGGGCGGGACACCGGGGAGCTGTTTTTT. Translation gives CASSQDRSGRDTGELFF.

The V call is TRBV11-2, the J call TRBJ2-7, with 7 bases that match TRBD1. CDR3 length: 12 amino acids. Trimming removed 8 bases from V and 3 bases from J; junction bases left unmatched: 4. Germline CDR1 reads SGHAT; CDR2 reads FQNNGV. The DNA for the CDR3 is TGTGCCAGCGGGTCAGGGGGCTACGAGCAGTACTTC. Translated: CASGSGGYEQYF.

V and J are TRBV27 and TRBJ2-7, with 9 bases aligning to TRBD1. J gave up 6 bases and V 3 bases, and 3 bases lay outside the gene matches. This CDR3 is 13 amino acids long. Per the germline V gene, CDR1 is MNHEY and CDR2 is SMNVEV (reference sequence). CDR3 amino acids: CASSLATGGEQYF. CDR3 DNA: TGTGCCAGCAGTTTGGCGACAGGGGGCGAGCAGTACTTC.

The chain combines TRBV11-2 with TRBJ2-1; D is possibly TRBD1 or TRBD2 (5 bases each). The V gene lost 5 bases and the J gene lost 3 bases, with 17 bases spanning the gap. The germline V gene encodes CDR1 SGHAT and CDR2 FQNNGV. The CDR3 consists of 16 residues. In DNA, the CDR3 is TGTGCCAGCAGCAAATACCCCTGGGGGTTCTACAATGAGCAGTTCTTC. This codes for CASSKYPWGFYNEQFF.

The rearrangement links TRBV27 to TRBJ2-7, with D hard to call. V lost 0 bases and J 4 bases, leaving 13 bases between the germline ends. CDR1 and CDR2 (germline): MNHEY, SMNVEV (reference sequence). This CDR3 region has 15 residues. The CDR3: CASSLSVSIGYEQYF. The DNA for the CDR3 is TGTGCCAGCAGTTTATCCGTCTCTATTGGGTACGAGCAGTACTTC.

The chain has TRBV28 and TRBJ1-1, with TRBD1 identical over 7 bases. The germline CDR1 and CDR2 sequences are MDHEN and SYDVKM. The V and J ends lost 4 bases and 2 bases, in that order; junction bases with no gene match: 1. The CDR3 is 13 residues long. DNA for the CDR3: TGTGCCAGCAGTTACAGGGGTAACACTGAAGCTTTCTTT. Its translation: CASSYRGNTEAFF.

The V and J genes are TRBV27 and TRBJ2-1; the match to TRBD2 covers 7 bases. Germline V gene data show CDR1 as MNHEY and CDR2 as SMNVEV (reference sequence). CDR3 length equals 15 residues. J gave up 5 bases and V 7 bases, and 11 bases lay outside the gene matches. The CDR3 nucleotides read TGTGCCAGCACCCTTGCGGGACTACCCCACAATGAGCAGTTCTTC. This gives the protein CASTLAGLPHNEQFF.

The sample holds a few counts of this clone. This sequence joins TRBV19 and TRBJ2-4, with no clear D. The CDR3 has 13 amino acids. V gave up 3 bases and J gave up 5 bases, with 8 bases separating them. Germline CDR1 is LNHDA and CDR2 is SQIVND (reference sequence). The DNA for the CDR3 is TGTGCCAGTAGTATGGACGGAGAAAACATTCAGTACTTC. Amino acids: CASSMDGENIQYF.

This chain connects TRBV13 to TRBJ1-4, with a possible D match to TRBD1 (5 bases). This CDR3 spans 15 amino acids. The germline V gene encodes CDR1 PRHDT and CDR2 FYEKMQ (reference sequence). With 7 bases removed from V and 6 bases from J, the gap between germline ends came to 18 bases. The CDR3 sequence is CASKWSEGEHEKLFF. In DNA form, the CDR3 reads TGTGCCAGCAAATGGTCGGAAGGGGAACATGAAAAACTGTTTTTT.

This chain connects TRBV6-1 to TRBJ1-6; D ambiguous. Per the germline V gene, CDR1 is MNHNS and CDR2 is SASEGT. The ends were cut back, 3 bases at V and 0 bases at J, with 6 bases in the middle. The CDR3 contains 15 residues. The CDR3 coding sequence is TGTGCCAGCAGTGACCAGAGCTCCTATAATTCACCCCTCCACTTT. It translates to CASSDQSSYNSPLHF.